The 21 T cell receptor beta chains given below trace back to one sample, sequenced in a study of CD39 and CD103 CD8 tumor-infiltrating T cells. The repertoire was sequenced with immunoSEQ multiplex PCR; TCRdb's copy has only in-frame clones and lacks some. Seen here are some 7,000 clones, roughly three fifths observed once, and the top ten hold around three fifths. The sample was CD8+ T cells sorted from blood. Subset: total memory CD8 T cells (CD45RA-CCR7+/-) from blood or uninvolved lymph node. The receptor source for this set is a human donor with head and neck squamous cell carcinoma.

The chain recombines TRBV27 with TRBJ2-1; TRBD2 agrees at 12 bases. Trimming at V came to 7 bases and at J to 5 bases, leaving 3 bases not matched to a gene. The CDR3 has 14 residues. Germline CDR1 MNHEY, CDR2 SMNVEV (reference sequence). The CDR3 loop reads CASTWTSGNNEQFF. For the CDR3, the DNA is TGTGCCAGCACCTGGACTAGCGGGAACAATGAGCAGTTCTTC.

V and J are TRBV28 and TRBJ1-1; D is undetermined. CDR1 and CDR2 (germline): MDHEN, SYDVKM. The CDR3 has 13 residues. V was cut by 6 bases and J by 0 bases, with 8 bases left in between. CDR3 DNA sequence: TGTGCCAGCAGCCCCGTAGTGAACACTGAAGCTTTCTTT. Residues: CASSPVVNTEAFF.

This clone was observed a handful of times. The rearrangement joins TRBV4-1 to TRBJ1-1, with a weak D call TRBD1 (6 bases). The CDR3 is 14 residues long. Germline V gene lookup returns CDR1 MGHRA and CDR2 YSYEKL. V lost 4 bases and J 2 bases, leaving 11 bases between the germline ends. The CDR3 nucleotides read TGCGCCAGCAGCCCCGGACAGTTTAACACTGAAGCTTTCTTT. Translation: CASSPGQFNTEAFF.

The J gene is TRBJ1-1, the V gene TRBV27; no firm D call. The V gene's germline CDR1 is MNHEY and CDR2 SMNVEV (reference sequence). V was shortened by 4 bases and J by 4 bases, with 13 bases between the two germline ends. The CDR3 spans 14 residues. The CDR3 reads CASSSLMAGTEAFF. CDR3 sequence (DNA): TGTGCCAGCAGTTCATTAATGGCGGGCACTGAAGCTTTCTTT.

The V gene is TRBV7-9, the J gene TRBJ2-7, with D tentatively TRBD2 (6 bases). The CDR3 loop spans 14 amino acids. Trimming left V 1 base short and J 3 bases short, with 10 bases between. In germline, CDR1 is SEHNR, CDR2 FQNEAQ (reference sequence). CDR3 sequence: CASSLGGDFYEQYF. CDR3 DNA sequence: TGTGCCAGCAGCTTAGGGGGGGACTTCTACGAGCAGTACTTC.

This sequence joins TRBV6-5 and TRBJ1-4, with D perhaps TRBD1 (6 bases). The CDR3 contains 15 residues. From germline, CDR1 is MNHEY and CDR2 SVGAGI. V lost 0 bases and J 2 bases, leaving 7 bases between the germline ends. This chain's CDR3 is CASSYSGGTNEKLFF. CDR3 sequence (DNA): TGTGCCAGCAGTTACTCCGGGGGCACTAATGAAAAACTGTTTTTT.

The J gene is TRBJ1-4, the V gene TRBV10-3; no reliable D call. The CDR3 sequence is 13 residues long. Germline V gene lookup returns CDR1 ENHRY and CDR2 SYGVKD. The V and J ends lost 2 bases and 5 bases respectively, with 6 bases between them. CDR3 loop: CAISEKRNEKLFF. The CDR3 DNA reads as TGTGCCATCAGTGAGAAACGGAATGAAAAACTGTTTTTT.

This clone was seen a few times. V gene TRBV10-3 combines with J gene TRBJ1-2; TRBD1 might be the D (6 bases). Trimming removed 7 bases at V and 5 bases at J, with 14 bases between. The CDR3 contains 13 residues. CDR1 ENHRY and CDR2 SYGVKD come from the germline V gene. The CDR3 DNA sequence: TGTGCCATCAATCAACAGGGATGGTATGGCTACACCTTC. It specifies CAINQQGWYGYTF.

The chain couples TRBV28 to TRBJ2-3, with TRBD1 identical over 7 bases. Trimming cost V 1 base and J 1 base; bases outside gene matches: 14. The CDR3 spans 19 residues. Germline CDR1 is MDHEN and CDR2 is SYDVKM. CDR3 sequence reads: CASSLLPTGQQWGTDTQYF. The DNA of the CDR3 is TGTGCCAGCAGTTTATTACCTACGGGACAGCAATGGGGCACAGATACGCAGTATTTT. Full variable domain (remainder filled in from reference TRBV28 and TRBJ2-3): DVKVTQSSRYLVKRTGEKVFLECVQDMDHENMFWYRQDPGLGLRLIYFSYDVKMKEKGDIPEGYSVSREKKERFSLILESASTNQTSMYLCASSLLPTGQQWGTDTQYFGPGTRLTVL.

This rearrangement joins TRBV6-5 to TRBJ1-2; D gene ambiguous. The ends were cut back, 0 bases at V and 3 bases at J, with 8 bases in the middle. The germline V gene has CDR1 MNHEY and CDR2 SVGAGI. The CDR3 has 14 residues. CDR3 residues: CASSYSPEDYGYTF. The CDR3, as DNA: TGTGCCAGCAGTTACTCTCCAGAAGACTATGGCTACACCTTC.

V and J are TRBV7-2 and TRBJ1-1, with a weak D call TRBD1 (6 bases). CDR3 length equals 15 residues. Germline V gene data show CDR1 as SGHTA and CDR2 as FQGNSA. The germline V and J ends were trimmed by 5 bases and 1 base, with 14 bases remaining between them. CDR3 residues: CASSDLQGWNTEAFF. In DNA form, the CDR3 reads TGTGCCAGCAGCGATTTACAGGGATGGAACACTGAAGCTTTCTTT.

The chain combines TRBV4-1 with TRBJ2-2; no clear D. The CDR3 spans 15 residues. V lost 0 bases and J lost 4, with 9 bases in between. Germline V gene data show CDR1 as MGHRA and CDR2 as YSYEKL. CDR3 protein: CASSQDSVATGELFF. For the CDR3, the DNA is TGCGCCAGCAGCCAAGACTCGGTGGCCACCGGGGAGCTGTTTTTT.

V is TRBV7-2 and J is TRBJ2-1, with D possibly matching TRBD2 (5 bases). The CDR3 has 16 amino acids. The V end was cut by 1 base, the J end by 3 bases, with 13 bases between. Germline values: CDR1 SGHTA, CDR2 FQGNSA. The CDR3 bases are TGTGCCAGCAGCTTAGGGGAGTACGCGGACTACAATGAGCAGTTCTTC. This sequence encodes CASSLGEYADYNEQFF.

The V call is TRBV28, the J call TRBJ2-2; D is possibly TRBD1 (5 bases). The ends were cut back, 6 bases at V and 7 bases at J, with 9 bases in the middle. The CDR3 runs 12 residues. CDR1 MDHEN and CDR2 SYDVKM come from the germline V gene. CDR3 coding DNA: TGTGCCAGCAGGGACCAGGGCGGGGAGCTGTTTTTT. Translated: CASRDQGGELFF.

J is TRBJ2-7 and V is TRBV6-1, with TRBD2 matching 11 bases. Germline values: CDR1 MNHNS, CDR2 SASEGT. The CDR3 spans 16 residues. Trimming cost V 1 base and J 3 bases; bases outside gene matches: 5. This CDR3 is CASSEDVGTSGYEQYF. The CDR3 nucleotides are TGTGCCAGCAGTGAAGACGTTGGGACTAGCGGCTACGAGCAGTACTTC.

In nucleotides, the CDR3 is TGTGCAAGTGGGGACAGCCTGATAATGAGTCAGCCCCAGCATTTT. This encodes CASGDSLIMSQPQHF. The chain combines TRBV12-2 with TRBJ1-5; the tabulated D call, TRBD1, remains unverified against the DNA. TRBV12-2 is given as a pseudogene. The CDR3 runs 15 residues.

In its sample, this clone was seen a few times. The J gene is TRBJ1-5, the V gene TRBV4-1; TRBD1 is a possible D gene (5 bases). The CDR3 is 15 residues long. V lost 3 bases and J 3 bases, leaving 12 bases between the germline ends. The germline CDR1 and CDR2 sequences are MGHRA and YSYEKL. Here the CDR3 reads CASSQFRGANQPQHF. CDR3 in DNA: TGCGCCAGCAGCCAGTTCAGAGGGGCCAATCAGCCCCAGCATTTT.

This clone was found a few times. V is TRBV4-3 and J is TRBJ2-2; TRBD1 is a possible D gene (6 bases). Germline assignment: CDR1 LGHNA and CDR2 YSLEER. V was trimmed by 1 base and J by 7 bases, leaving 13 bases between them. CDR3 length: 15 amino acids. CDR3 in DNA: TGCGCCAGCAGCCAAGTCTGGGGGCAGGACGGGGAGCTGTTTTTT. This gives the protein CASSQVWGQDGELFF.

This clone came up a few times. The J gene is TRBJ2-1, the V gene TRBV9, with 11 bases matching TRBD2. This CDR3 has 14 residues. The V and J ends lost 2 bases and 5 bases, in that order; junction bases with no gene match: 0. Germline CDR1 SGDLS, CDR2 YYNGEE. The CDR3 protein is CASSVSGRDNEQFF. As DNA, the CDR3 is TGTGCCAGCAGCGTTAGCGGGAGGGACAATGAGCAGTTCTTC.

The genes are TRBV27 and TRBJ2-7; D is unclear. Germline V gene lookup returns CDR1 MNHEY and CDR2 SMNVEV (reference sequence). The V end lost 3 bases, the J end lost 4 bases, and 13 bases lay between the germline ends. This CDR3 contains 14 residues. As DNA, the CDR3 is TGTGCCAGCAGTTTGTCGGCAGCTCAATACGAGCAGTACTTC. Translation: CASSLSAAQYEQYF.

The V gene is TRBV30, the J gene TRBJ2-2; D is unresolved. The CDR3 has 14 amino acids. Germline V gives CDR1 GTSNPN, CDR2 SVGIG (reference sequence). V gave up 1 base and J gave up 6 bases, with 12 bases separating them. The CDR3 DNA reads TGTGCCTGGAGTGAAGGAGTTAACCCCGGGGAGCTGTTTTTT. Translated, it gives CAWSEGVNPGELFF.